A single sample gave rise to the 9 T cell receptor beta chains below, sequenced in a study of response to subunit inactivated influenza vaccine. MiXCR, run by TCRdb on the RT-PCR reads, gives a single entry per CDR3 protein. The top ten clones hold under 13% of a sample with hundreds of thousands of distinct CDR3 sequences, 15% to 20% of them seen once. Sequenced here: PBMCs from blood, sampled more than 4 days after vaccination. These receptors all stem from a man between 45 and 60 years old who received an inactivated influenza vaccine.

This clonotype was observed a few times. This rearrangement joins TRBV7-2 to TRBJ1-3; D remains ambiguous. CDR1 and CDR2 from the germline V gene are SGHTA and FQGNSA. The CDR3 contains 15 residues. Trimming cost V 0 bases and J 3 bases, with 9 bases left between them. DNA of the CDR3: TGTGCCAGCAGCTTAGCAGGGCAGGTTGGAAACACCATATATTTT. Encoded protein: CASSLAGQVGNTIYF.

This clonotype was seen only a few times. In DNA, the CDR3 is TGTGCCAGCAGCTCCAGCGGGGACGGGGGGACCCAGTACTTC. It translates to CASSSSGDGGTQYF. This chain uses TRBV7-2 with TRBJ2-5; 7 positions agree with TRBD2. This CDR3 is 14 amino acids long. CDR1 is SGHTA and CDR2 is FQGNSA in the germline V gene. J was trimmed by 7 bases and V by 4 bases; bases with no gene match: 9.

The chain employs TRBV3-1 and TRBJ2-1, with 12 bases lining up with TRBD2. This CDR3 is built from 17 residues. The V gene end was trimmed by 2 bases and the J gene end by 0 bases; junction bases not matched to a gene: 2. Germline CDR1 and CDR2: LGHDT and YNNKEL (reference sequence). The CDR3: CASSQTSGGSSYNEQFF. In nucleotides, the CDR3 is TGTGCCAGCAGCCAAACTAGCGGGGGGTCCTCCTACAATGAGCAGTTCTTC.

This clonotype occurred a few times. The chain is built from TRBV7-8 and TRBJ2-1; tentatively, D is TRBD1 or TRBD2 (5 bases each). V was clipped by 5 bases and J by 2 bases, with 13 bases between them. CDR1 is SGHVS, CDR2 FQNEAQ, per germline. CDR3 length: 15 amino acids. In DNA, the CDR3 is TGTGCCAGCAGCCAATTCAGGGACCCCTACAATGAGCAGTTCTTC. It encodes CASSQFRDPYNEQFF.

V is TRBV5-1 and J is TRBJ2-3; D is unclear. V lost 4 bases to trimming and J lost 1 base, with 16 bases between them. Germline V CDR1 and CDR2: SGHRS, YFSETQ. The CDR3 covers 16 residues. This chain's CDR3 is CASSPEITKRTDTQYF. The DNA for the CDR3 is TGCGCCAGCAGCCCTGAAATTACGAAACGCACAGATACGCAGTATTTT.

This clonotype was seen only a few times. The chain uses TRBV5-1 and TRBJ2-3, with 9 nucleotides matching TRBD1. The CDR3 totals 18 residues. V lost 2 bases to trimming and J lost 1 base; unmatched junction nucleotides: 11. Germline V gene lookup returns CDR1 SGHRS and CDR2 YFSETQ. CDR3 sequence reads: CASSFSGTGRGGTDTQYF. The DNA of the CDR3 is TGCGCCAGCAGCTTTTCCGGGACAGGGCGAGGGGGCACAGATACGCAGTATTTT.

The rearrangement links TRBV10-3 to TRBJ2-7, with D possibly matching TRBD1 (6 bases). The germline V gene encodes CDR1 ENHRY and CDR2 SYGVKD. Trimming cost V 8 bases and J 3 bases, with 14 bases left between them. The CDR3 runs to 13 residues. The CDR3 region has the DNA TGTGCCATCGGGGGCTATGGACTCTACGAGCAGTACTTC. Translating it yields CAIGGYGLYEQYF.

This clonotype has just a few counts. At one end the junction does not follow the germline gene, possibly because of a read error. The chain carries TRBV20-1 and TRBJ2-3; D ambiguous. CDR1 and CDR2 from the germline V gene are DFQATT and SNEGSKA (reference sequence). The CDR3 consists of 15 residues. The CDR3 nucleotides read TGCAGTGCCAGAGAAACTGAATATACCACAGATACGCAGTATTTT. Its translation: CSARETEYTTDTQYF.

This clonotype occurred a few times. V usage is TRBV4-3 and J usage is TRBJ2-2; possibly TRBD1 for D (5 bases). Germline assignment: CDR1 LGHNA and CDR2 YSLEER. Trimming pared 0 bases from V and 6 bases from J, leaving 11 bases between. CDR3 length: 15 amino acids. CDR3 nucleotide sequence: TGCGCCAGCAGCCAAGATTTATTGGGGCCCGGGGAGCTGTTTTTT. This encodes CASSQDLLGPGELFF.